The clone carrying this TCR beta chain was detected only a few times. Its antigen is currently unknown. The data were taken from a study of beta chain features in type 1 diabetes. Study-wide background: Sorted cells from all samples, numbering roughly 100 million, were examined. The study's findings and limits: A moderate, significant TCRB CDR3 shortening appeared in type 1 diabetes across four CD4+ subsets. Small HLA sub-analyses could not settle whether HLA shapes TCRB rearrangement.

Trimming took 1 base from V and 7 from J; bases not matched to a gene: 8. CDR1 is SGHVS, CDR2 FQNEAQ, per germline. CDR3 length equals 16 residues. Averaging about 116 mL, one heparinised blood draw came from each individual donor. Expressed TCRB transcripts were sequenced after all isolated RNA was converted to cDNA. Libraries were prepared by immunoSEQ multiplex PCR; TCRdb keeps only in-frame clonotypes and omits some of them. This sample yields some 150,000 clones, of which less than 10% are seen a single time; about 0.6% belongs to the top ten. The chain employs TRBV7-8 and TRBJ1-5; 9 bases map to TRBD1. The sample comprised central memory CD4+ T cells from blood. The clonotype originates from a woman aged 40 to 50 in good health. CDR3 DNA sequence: TGTGCCAGCAGCTTAGTTGGGGGGACAGGGCTACAGCCCCAGCATTTT. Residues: CASSLVGGTGLQPQHF.